These T cell receptor beta chains were read from a single sample in a study of identical twins. TCRdb passed the 5' RACE reads through MiXCR, listing each CDR3 protein once. The sample includes around 220,000 distinct CDR3 sequences, roughly 10% seen only once; the top ten take about 9.1%. Material for sequencing was memory T cells sorted from blood. The receptors were gathered from a man aged 50-59 years in good health. The CDR3 runs from the conserved cysteine through the conserved F or W. The order of the fields is clone size, J gene, CDR3 length, D gene, V gene, CDR3 protein, CDR3 DNA. The D gene is left open where the match is weak. Clone size is not always given. Where it is, it says once, few, many or a class for expanded clones.

abundance: few; j_gene: TRBJ1-4; len: 14; d_gene: NA; v_gene: TRBV28; CDR3aa: CASSFAGRREKLFF; CDR3nt: TGTGCCAGCAGTTTTGCGGGGCGGCGGGAAAAACTGTTTTTT
abundance: NA; j_gene: TRBJ2-1; len: 16; d_gene: TRBD2; v_gene: TRBV20-1; CDR3aa: CSARDGTSGSDNEQFF; CDR3nt: TGCAGTGCTAGAGATGGTACTAGCGGGAGTGACAATGAGCAGTTCTTC
abundance: once; j_gene: TRBJ2-1; len: 15; d_gene: TRBD2; v_gene: TRBV7-3; CDR3aa: CASSTLSGVYNEQFF; CDR3nt: TGTGCCAGCAGCACCCTTAGCGGGGTCTACAATGAGCAGTTCTTC
abundance: NA; j_gene: TRBJ1-1; len: 13; d_gene: NA; v_gene: TRBV19; CDR3aa: CASREGGRSEAFF; CDR3nt: TGTGCCAGTAGAGAGGGGGGACGGTCTGAAGCTTTCTTT
abundance: many; j_gene: TRBJ1-2; len: 15; d_gene: TRBD1; v_gene: TRBV7-2; CDR3aa: CASSLGGTATYGYTF; CDR3nt: TGTGCCAGCAGCTTAGGCGGGACAGCGACCTATGGCTACACCTTC
abundance: many; j_gene: TRBJ2-1; len: 14; d_gene: NA; v_gene: TRBV7-2; CDR3aa: CASSSAGAFGEQFF; CDR3nt: TGTGCCAGCAGCTCGGCGGGGGCGTTTGGGGAGCAGTTCTTC
abundance: few; j_gene: TRBJ1-3; len: 12; d_gene: NA; v_gene: TRBV3-1; CDR3aa: CASSQDRNTIYF; CDR3nt: TGTGCCAGCAGCCAAGACCGAAACACCATATATTTT
abundance: many; j_gene: TRBJ1-5; len: 15; d_gene: TRBD1; v_gene: TRBV20-1; CDR3aa: CSVQDRGPGNQPQHF; CDR3nt: TGCAGTGTCCAAGACAGGGGGCCTGGCAATCAGCCCCAGCATTTT
abundance: few; j_gene: TRBJ2-1; len: 14; d_gene: TRBD2; v_gene: TRBV12-3/TRBV12-4; CDR3aa: CASRRLAGLNEQFF; CDR3nt: TGTGCCAGCAGGAGACTAGCGGGGTTAAATGAGCAGTTCTTC
abundance: many; j_gene: TRBJ2-7; len: 14; d_gene: TRBD2; v_gene: TRBV2; CDR3aa: CASRGTSGSYEQYF; CDR3nt: TGTGCCAGCAGGGGGACTAGCGGGAGTTACGAGCAGTACTTC
abundance: few; j_gene: TRBJ1-5; len: 14; d_gene: NA; v_gene: TRBV16; CDR3aa: CASSQSNSNQPQHF; CDR3nt: TGTGCCAGCAGCCAATCTAATAGCAATCAGCCCCAGCATTTT
abundance: many; j_gene: TRBJ2-1; len: 13; d_gene: NA; v_gene: TRBV19; CDR3aa: CASSTPNKGEQFF; CDR3nt: TGTGCCAGTAGTACCCCAAATAAAGGTGAGCAGTTCTTC
abundance: few; j_gene: TRBJ2-1; len: 15; d_gene: TRBD2; v_gene: TRBV7-9; CDR3aa: CASSSAGGYYNEQFF; CDR3nt: TGTGCCAGCAGCTCAGCGGGAGGGTACTACAATGAGCAGTTCTTC
abundance: NA; j_gene: TRBJ2-5; len: 16; d_gene: TRBD2; v_gene: TRBV7-2; CDR3aa: CASSFVFAGGLETQYF; CDR3nt: TGTGCCAGCAGCTTTGTCTTTGCGGGGGGGCTCGAGACCCAGTACTTC
abundance: many; j_gene: TRBJ2-3; len: 18; d_gene: TRBD1; v_gene: TRBV11-2; CDR3aa: CASSLGATGGGLSDTQYF; CDR3nt: TGTGCCAGCAGCCTAGGGGCTACAGGGGGCGGTTTATCAGATACGCAGTATTTT
abundance: many; j_gene: TRBJ2-7; len: 14; d_gene: TRBD1; v_gene: TRBV7-2; CDR3aa: CASSSDRGLSEQYF; CDR3nt: TGTGCCAGCAGCTCGGACAGGGGGCTAAGTGAGCAGTACTTC
abundance: few; j_gene: TRBJ2-1; len: 18; d_gene: NA; v_gene: TRBV10-3; CDR3aa: CAISAGFGRPEGHNEQFF; CDR3nt: TGTGCCATCAGTGCGGGTTTTGGGCGGCCCGAGGGCCACAATGAGCAGTTCTTC
abundance: few; j_gene: TRBJ2-7; len: 12; d_gene: NA; v_gene: TRBV10-3; CDR3aa: CAISDKGYEQYF; CDR3nt: TGTGCCATCAGTGATAAGGGGTACGAGCAGTACTTC
abundance: few; j_gene: TRBJ2-7; len: 13; d_gene: NA; v_gene: TRBV28; CDR3aa: CAARGGIPYEQYF; CDR3nt: TGTGCCGCCCGGGGCGGGATTCCGTACGAGCAGTACTTC
abundance: few; j_gene: TRBJ2-7; len: 8; d_gene: NA; v_gene: TRBV6-5; CDR3aa: CARSEQYF; CDR3nt: TGTGCCAGGTCCGAGCAGTACTTC
abundance: many; j_gene: TRBJ2-1; len: 15; d_gene: TRBD1; v_gene: TRBV7-3; CDR3aa: CASSKQGARYNEQFF; CDR3nt: TGTGCCAGCAGCAAACAGGGGGCGCGATACAATGAGCAGTTCTTC
abundance: few; j_gene: TRBJ2-2; len: 12; d_gene: NA; v_gene: TRBV7-9; CDR3aa: CASSQGTGELFF; CDR3nt: TGTGCCAGCAGCCAGGGGACCGGGGAGCTGTTTTTT
abundance: few; j_gene: TRBJ2-7; len: 14; d_gene: NA; v_gene: TRBV7-9; CDR3aa: CASSLAQGYYEQYF; CDR3nt: TGTGCCAGCAGCTTAGCGCAGGGATACTACGAGCAGTACTTC
abundance: few; j_gene: TRBJ1-2; len: 14; d_gene: TRBD1; v_gene: TRBV6-2/TRBV6-3; CDR3aa: CASSRDSSLIGYTF; CDR3nt: TGTGCCAGCAGCCGGGACAGCTCCCTAATTGGCTACACCTTC
abundance: few; j_gene: TRBJ1-1; len: 14; d_gene: NA; v_gene: TRBV2; CDR3aa: CASSEDPRYAEAFF; CDR3nt: TGTGCCAGCAGTGAAGACCCGAGGTACGCCGAAGCTTTCTTT
abundance: NA; j_gene: TRBJ1-6; len: 12; d_gene: NA; v_gene: TRBV20-1; CDR3aa: CSASGLNSPLHF; CDR3nt: TGCAGTGCGTCAGGGCTTAATTCACCCCTCCACTTT
abundance: NA; j_gene: TRBJ1-5; len: 15; d_gene: TRBD1; v_gene: TRBV12-3/TRBV12-4; CDR3aa: CASSLRQGANQPQHF; CDR3nt: TGTGCCAGCAGTTTAAGACAGGGGGCGAATCAGCCCCAGCATTTT
abundance: NA; j_gene: TRBJ2-1; len: 13; d_gene: NA; v_gene: TRBV20-1; CDR3aa: CSAPKSSYNEQFF; CDR3nt: TGCAGTGCTCCCAAAAGCTCCTACAATGAGCAGTTCTTC
abundance: NA; j_gene: TRBJ2-7; len: 14; d_gene: TRBD2; v_gene: TRBV3-1; CDR3aa: CASRSTSGSYEQYF; CDR3nt: TGTGCCAGCAGGTCGACTAGCGGGAGCTACGAGCAGTACTTC
abundance: many; j_gene: TRBJ2-7; len: 11; d_gene: NA; v_gene: TRBV20-1; CDR3aa: CSARSPYEQYF; CDR3nt: TGCAGTGCTAGATCACCCTACGAGCAGTACTTC
abundance: NA; j_gene: TRBJ2-1; len: 14; d_gene: NA; v_gene: TRBV5-1; CDR3aa: CASSLGGDMYVQFF; CDR3nt: TGCGCCAGCAGCTTGGGGGGAGATATGTACGTGCAGTTCTTC
abundance: NA; j_gene: TRBJ2-7; len: 11; d_gene: NA; v_gene: TRBV12-3/TRBV12-4; CDR3aa: CASGTRYEQYF; CDR3nt: TGTGCCAGCGGGACTCGTTACGAGCAGTACTTC
abundance: few; j_gene: TRBJ1-3; len: 15; d_gene: TRBD1; v_gene: TRBV5-1; CDR3aa: CASSGGTGTGNTIYF; CDR3nt: TGCGCCAGCAGCGGAGGGACAGGGACTGGAAACACCATATATTTT
abundance: many; j_gene: TRBJ1-1; len: 12; d_gene: NA; v_gene: TRBV24-1; CDR3aa: CATSDSKGTAFF; CDR3nt: TGTGCCACCAGTGATTCAAAGGGTACAGCTTTCTTT
abundance: few; j_gene: TRBJ2-7; len: 14; d_gene: NA; v_gene: TRBV20-1; CDR3aa: CSAGRAGASYEQYF; CDR3nt: TGCAGTGCTGGACGAGCGGGCGCCTCCTACGAGCAGTACTTC
abundance: many; j_gene: TRBJ2-7; len: 14; d_gene: NA; v_gene: TRBV5-1; CDR3aa: CASSLRVPVDEQYF; CDR3nt: TGCGCCAGCAGCTTGCGGGTACCAGTCGACGAGCAGTACTTC
abundance: few; j_gene: TRBJ2-1; len: 12; d_gene: NA; v_gene: TRBV27; CDR3aa: CASRGFHNEQFF; CDR3nt: TGTGCCAGTCGGGGGTTCCACAATGAGCAGTTCTTC
abundance: NA; j_gene: TRBJ1-1; len: 14; d_gene: TRBD1; v_gene: TRBV6-2/TRBV6-3; CDR3aa: CASRTGVSSTEAFF; CDR3nt: TGTGCCAGCAGGACAGGGGTTTCAAGCACTGAAGCTTTCTTT
abundance: NA; j_gene: TRBJ2-7; len: 15; d_gene: TRBD2; v_gene: TRBV24-1; CDR3aa: CATSDRSGRPYEQYF; CDR3nt: TGTGCCACCAGTGACCGTAGCGGGAGGCCCTACGAGCAGTACTTC
abundance: many; j_gene: TRBJ2-7; len: 14; d_gene: NA; v_gene: TRBV5-1; CDR3aa: CASSFEGVPYEQYF; CDR3nt: TGCGCCAGCAGCTTTGAGGGAGTCCCCTACGAGCAGTACTTC
abundance: many; j_gene: TRBJ2-5; len: 15; d_gene: NA; v_gene: TRBV27; CDR3aa: CASSLFPRVPGTQYF; CDR3nt: TGTGCCAGCAGTTTATTTCCCAGGGTACCTGGGACCCAGTACTTC
abundance: many; j_gene: TRBJ1-2; len: 17; d_gene: TRBD1; v_gene: TRBV28; CDR3aa: CASSSEATGGVGYGYTF; CDR3nt: TGTGCCAGCAGTTCGGAGGCGACAGGGGGCGTTGGCTATGGCTACACCTTC
abundance: many; j_gene: TRBJ1-5; len: 14; d_gene: NA; v_gene: TRBV10-3; CDR3aa: CAISESRGDQPQHF; CDR3nt: TGTGCCATCAGTGAGTCGCGGGGAGATCAGCCCCAGCATTTT
abundance: many; j_gene: TRBJ2-2; len: 11; d_gene: NA; v_gene: TRBV19; CDR3aa: CASSTLSELFF; CDR3nt: TGTGCCAGTAGTACCCTATCCGAGCTGTTTTTT
abundance: NA; j_gene: TRBJ1-1; len: 17; d_gene: NA; v_gene: TRBV15; CDR3aa: CATSRDKIFGVNTEAFF; CDR3nt: TGTGCCACCAGCAGAGATAAAATTTTTGGGGTGAACACTGAAGCTTTCTTT
abundance: NA; j_gene: TRBJ2-1; len: 15; d_gene: NA; v_gene: TRBV5-1; CDR3aa: CASSLGPQLNNEQFF; CDR3nt: TGCGCCAGCAGCTTGGGGCCACAACTGAACAATGAGCAGTTCTTC